This T cell receptor (beta chain) emerged from a study of cytomegalovirus exposure and HLA in healthy donors. Study summary: Earlier, roughly 180 million T cells were analyzed, and some 120 million unique TCR beta sequences were found among them. Study observations and caveats: In a later analysis, across HLA loci, associated TCR counts were highest for DRB1, lowest for HLA-C. Reportedly, TCR beta sequences accurately predicted HLA-A and HLA-B alleles in most subjects. Reportedly, a later analysis found an Asian-associated ancestry cluster had fewer N-insertions than the approximately 700-donor mean.

Germline CDR1 reads MNHEY; CDR2 reads SMNVEV (reference sequence). There are 12 residues in the CDR3. With 3 bases removed from V and 11 bases from J, the gap between germline ends came to 13 bases. The PCR ran on 60 Vbeta and 13 Jbeta primers. Using immunoSEQ multiplex PCR, the repertoire was profiled, and TCRdb retains in-frame clones only, with some absent. This sample has nearly 110,000 clones, with roughly 76% found just once. Regarding this clone: The antigen is not known.

This receptor was identified in a woman in her forties or fifties in good health and CMV-seropositive. The chain combines TRBV27 with TRBJ1-1; D may be TRBD1 (6 bases). The sample was PBMCs. CDR3 protein: CASSLGGGIAFF. In DNA form, the CDR3 reads TGTGCCAGCAGTTTGGGAGGGGGGATCGCTTTCTTT.